This is a list of T cell receptor beta chains from one sample in a study of response to subunit inactivated influenza vaccine. TCRdb itself ran the RT-PCR reads through MiXCR, one entry per CDR3 protein. The sample has hundreds of thousands of distinct CDR3 sequences, less than 15% seen once; the top ten hold about 7.4%. Source: PBMCs from blood, taken less than 15 days before vaccination. The origin of the receptors is a man aged 45-60 years who received an inactivated influenza vaccine. Both conserved end residues are part of each CDR3. Fields, in order: CDR3 DNA, CDR3 protein, J gene, clone size, D gene, V gene. The D gene is left open where the match is weak. Clone size, where shown, is once, few, many, or a class for clones that have expanded.

cdr3_nt: TGTGCCACCAGCAGACTGCCTCAGGGATACTACGAGCAGTACTTC; cdr3_aa: CATSRLPQGYYEQYF; j_call: TRBJ2-7; clone_size: NA; d_call: NA; v_call: TRBV15
cdr3_nt: TGTGCCAGCAGTTTCGGCGTAAGGGGATACGAGCAGTACTTC; cdr3_aa: CASSFGVRGYEQYF; j_call: TRBJ2-7; clone_size: few; d_call: NA; v_call: TRBV12-3/TRBV12-4
cdr3_nt: TGCGCCAGCAGCACGGGACAGGGGGAGGGCAAAAACATTCAGTACTTC; cdr3_aa: CASSTGQGEGKNIQYF; j_call: TRBJ2-4; clone_size: few; d_call: TRBD1; v_call: TRBV5-1
cdr3_nt: TGTGCCAGCAGTTACGTAGAGTCCGCCTACACCTTC; cdr3_aa: CASSYVESAYTF; j_call: TRBJ1-2; clone_size: NA; d_call: NA; v_call: TRBV6-6
cdr3_nt: TGCAGTGCTACCGGGGGTTTCACTGAAGCTTTCTTT; cdr3_aa: CSATGGFTEAFF; j_call: TRBJ1-1; clone_size: NA; d_call: NA; v_call: TRBV20-1
cdr3_nt: TGTGCCAGCAGCTCCTCCCCCAGGGGGCTGGATTACGAGCAGTACTTC; cdr3_aa: CASSSSPRGLDYEQYF; j_call: TRBJ2-7; clone_size: few; d_call: TRBD1; v_call: TRBV7-2
cdr3_nt: TGTGCCAGCAGTCGTCGGACTAGCGGCACAGATACGCAGTATTTT; cdr3_aa: CASSRRTSGTDTQYF; j_call: TRBJ2-3; clone_size: NA; d_call: TRBD2; v_call: TRBV6-2/TRBV6-3
cdr3_nt: TGCAGTGCTTGGCTCTTTGCCCTAGCGGGAGATGAGCAGTTCTTC; cdr3_aa: CSAWLFALAGDEQFF; j_call: TRBJ2-1; clone_size: many; d_call: TRBD2; v_call: TRBV20-1
cdr3_nt: TGTGCCAGCAGCTCCATCGGGGCTGACATTCAGTACTTC; cdr3_aa: CASSSIGADIQYF; j_call: TRBJ2-4; clone_size: NA; d_call: NA; v_call: TRBV5-4
cdr3_nt: TGTGCCAGCCGGCGGGGGATAGAGACCTACGAGCAGTACTTC; cdr3_aa: CASRRGIETYEQYF; j_call: TRBJ2-7; clone_size: few; d_call: TRBD2; v_call: TRBV7-2
cdr3_nt: TGTGCCAGCAGCGGACAGATGGAGACCCAGTACTTC; cdr3_aa: CASSGQMETQYF; j_call: TRBJ2-5; clone_size: NA; d_call: NA; v_call: TRBV11-2
cdr3_nt: TGTGCCAGCAGCTCTTTGGCGGGGAGCTCCTACGAGCAGTACTTC; cdr3_aa: CASSSLAGSSYEQYF; j_call: TRBJ2-7; clone_size: many; d_call: NA; v_call: TRBV7-8
cdr3_nt: TGTGCCAGCAGCGTAGGGGCAGGGACCACTGAAGCTTTCTTT; cdr3_aa: CASSVGAGTTEAFF; j_call: TRBJ1-1; clone_size: NA; d_call: NA; v_call: TRBV9
cdr3_nt: TGTGCCAGCAGCGTCCGGACCAGCGCTGATTCACCCCTCCACTTT; cdr3_aa: CASSVRTSADSPLHF; j_call: TRBJ1-6; clone_size: NA; d_call: NA; v_call: TRBV9
cdr3_nt: TGTGCCAGCAGTTTAGGGGACAGGGGGCTCCAAGAGACCCAGTACTTC; cdr3_aa: CASSLGDRGLQETQYF; j_call: TRBJ2-5; clone_size: NA; d_call: TRBD1; v_call: TRBV28
cdr3_nt: TGTGCCAGCAGCGTAGGATCGAGTGGGGAAGCTTTCTTT; cdr3_aa: CASSVGSSGEAFF; j_call: TRBJ1-1; clone_size: many; d_call: NA; v_call: TRBV9
cdr3_nt: TGTGCCAGCAGCGTAGCACCCAGGACCCAACCCTACGAGCAGTACTTC; cdr3_aa: CASSVAPRTQPYEQYF; j_call: TRBJ2-7; clone_size: many; d_call: NA; v_call: TRBV9
cdr3_nt: TGTGCCAGCAGCCAACAGGGTACGGGCACCGGGGAGCTGTTTTTT; cdr3_aa: CASSQQGTGTGELFF; j_call: TRBJ2-2; clone_size: NA; d_call: NA; v_call: TRBV3-1
cdr3_nt: TGTGCCAGCAGCTTGGGTGGGGGAGTCGCCTACAATGAGCAGTTCTTC; cdr3_aa: CASSLGGGVAYNEQFF; j_call: TRBJ2-1; clone_size: NA; d_call: NA; v_call: TRBV5-5
cdr3_nt: TGTGCCAGCAGGACGCTGAGGGCAGCGAAGCGGGAGGGATCAGAGACCCAGTACTTC; cdr3_aa: CASRTLRAAKREGSETQYF; j_call: TRBJ2-5; clone_size: few; d_call: TRBD2; v_call: TRBV6-2/TRBV6-3
cdr3_nt: TGTGCCAGCAGTACAGGGTCCGCGGTTACATACGAGCAGTACTTC; cdr3_aa: CASSTGSAVTYEQYF; j_call: TRBJ2-7; clone_size: many; d_call: NA; v_call: TRBV12-3/TRBV12-4
cdr3_nt: TGCAGTGCTACAAGGGAACAAAACACTGAAGCTTTCTTT; cdr3_aa: CSATREQNTEAFF; j_call: TRBJ1-1; clone_size: NA; d_call: NA; v_call: TRBV20-1
cdr3_nt: TGCGCCAGCAGCCAGACACCGTACCAAGAGACCCAGTACTTC; cdr3_aa: CASSQTPYQETQYF; j_call: TRBJ2-5; clone_size: few; d_call: NA; v_call: TRBV4-3
cdr3_nt: TGTGCCAGCAGCTTAGTCCCGGGACAGGGCCAAGAGACCCAGTACTTC; cdr3_aa: CASSLVPGQGQETQYF; j_call: TRBJ2-5; clone_size: few; d_call: TRBD1; v_call: TRBV11-2
cdr3_nt: TGTGCCAGCAGCCTCGCAACCGAGATGCATGGCTACACCTTC; cdr3_aa: CASSLATEMHGYTF; j_call: TRBJ1-2; clone_size: few; d_call: NA; v_call: TRBV7-8
cdr3_nt: TGTGCCAGCAGTTACCTTAGCGGGGGGGCCTCCAATGAGCAGTTCTTC; cdr3_aa: CASSYLSGGASNEQFF; j_call: TRBJ2-1; clone_size: NA; d_call: TRBD2; v_call: TRBV6-5
cdr3_nt: TGCGCCAGCAGCTTGGCTAGCGGGAGTTCGAATGAGCAGTTCTTC; cdr3_aa: CASSLASGSSNEQFF; j_call: TRBJ2-1; clone_size: many; d_call: TRBD2; v_call: TRBV5-1
cdr3_nt: TGCGCCAGCAGCTTGGGAACCGCTAGCTCCTACGAGCAGTACTTC; cdr3_aa: CASSLGTASSYEQYF; j_call: TRBJ2-7; clone_size: many; d_call: NA; v_call: TRBV5-1
cdr3_nt: TGTGCTAGTGGTTTGGTACGAGGAGGGCAGTTCTTC; cdr3_aa: CASGLVRGGQFF; j_call: TRBJ2-1; clone_size: NA; d_call: NA; v_call: TRBV12-5
cdr3_nt: TGCGCCAGCACCCTTACCCGGGGGAGGGGGACTGAAGCTTTCTTT; cdr3_aa: CASTLTRGRGTEAFF; j_call: TRBJ1-1; clone_size: few; d_call: NA; v_call: TRBV4-3
cdr3_nt: TGCGCCAGCAGCCACACGGGGGGCAATCAGCCCCAGCATTTT; cdr3_aa: CASSHTGGNQPQHF; j_call: TRBJ1-5; clone_size: few; d_call: NA; v_call: TRBV5-1
cdr3_nt: TGTGCCACAGCGGGGCGGTACCAAGAGACCCAGTACTTC; cdr3_aa: CATAGRYQETQYF; j_call: TRBJ2-5; clone_size: many; d_call: TRBD2; v_call: TRBV10-3
cdr3_nt: TGCAGTGCTAGTCTTTCGCGGGGGAAGGCCTACAATGAGCAGTTCTTC; cdr3_aa: CSASLSRGKAYNEQFF; j_call: TRBJ2-1; clone_size: NA; d_call: TRBD2; v_call: TRBV20-1
cdr3_nt: TGCAGCGCACCAACTAGCGGGAACTTCCAGACCCAGTACTTC; cdr3_aa: CSAPTSGNFQTQYF; j_call: TRBJ2-5; clone_size: few; d_call: TRBD2; v_call: TRBV20-1
cdr3_nt: TGTGCCAGCAGCCGCTGGCAGGGGGTGACTGAAGCTTTCTTT; cdr3_aa: CASSRWQGVTEAFF; j_call: TRBJ1-1; clone_size: few; d_call: TRBD1; v_call: TRBV6-2/TRBV6-3
cdr3_nt: TGCGCCAGCAGCACGACTAGCGGGTCTGATGAGCAGTTCTTC; cdr3_aa: CASSTTSGSDEQFF; j_call: TRBJ2-1; clone_size: few; d_call: TRBD2; v_call: TRBV5-1
cdr3_nt: TGCAGTGCTAGGGCCAGCTCTGGGGCCAACGTCCTGACTTTC; cdr3_aa: CSARASSGANVLTF; j_call: TRBJ2-6; clone_size: few; d_call: NA; v_call: TRBV20-1
cdr3_nt: TGTGCCAGCAGCCGGCCCCTTCTGGACAAACTCGAAGCTTTCTTT; cdr3_aa: CASSRPLLDKLEAFF; j_call: TRBJ1-1; clone_size: NA; d_call: NA; v_call: TRBV3-1
cdr3_nt: TGTGCCAGCAGTTTAAGGGGCTATGTCCGAGGGAGGGCCTTGGGCGGGGAGCTGTTTTTT; cdr3_aa: CASSLRGYVRGRALGGELFF; j_call: TRBJ2-2; clone_size: NA; d_call: TRBD2; v_call: TRBV27
cdr3_nt: TGCGCCAGCAGCCTAGCAGGGGGCCTGCTGTTCTTC; cdr3_aa: CASSLAGGLLFF; j_call: TRBJ2-1; clone_size: few; d_call: TRBD1; v_call: TRBV5-1
cdr3_nt: TGCGCCAGCAGCTTGGTGGGACTAGCGGGAGTGTCAGGCTCCTACGAGCAGTACTTC; cdr3_aa: CASSLVGLAGVSGSYEQYF; j_call: TRBJ2-7; clone_size: NA; d_call: TRBD2; v_call: TRBV5-1
cdr3_nt: TGTGCCAGCAGTTTAGTTGGGAGTTTGCAAGAGACCCAGTACTTC; cdr3_aa: CASSLVGSLQETQYF; j_call: TRBJ2-5; clone_size: many; d_call: NA; v_call: TRBV12-3/TRBV12-4
cdr3_nt: TGTGCCAGCTCACCGACTAGCGGGAAAACGCGAGAGACCCAGTACTTC; cdr3_aa: CASSPTSGKTRETQYF; j_call: TRBJ2-5; clone_size: NA; d_call: TRBD2; v_call: TRBV18